The 6 T cell receptor beta chains listed next were all sequenced from one sample in a study of blood T cell repertoires in COVID-19. Produced via immunoSEQ multiplex PCR; TCRdb's table is partial and in-frame only. The table lists about 370,000 clones, 80% to 90% of them singletons. The sample comprised peripheral blood. Receptors originate from a woman aged 25-40 years with COVID-19, enrolled during active disease.

This chain uses TRBV3-1 (or the pseudogene TRBV3-2) with TRBJ2-5; D uncertain. There are 14 residues in the CDR3. Germline V gene data show CDR1 as LGHDT and CDR2 as YNNKEL (reference sequence). The V gene lost 4 bases and the J gene lost 5 bases, with 14 bases spanning the gap. CDR3 region: CASSPALVRETQYF. CDR3 nucleotide sequence: TGTGCCAGCAGCCCAGCCCTAGTTCGGGAGACCCAGTACTTC.

The chain carries TRBV11-3 and TRBJ2-7; possible D gene TRBD1, 5 bases. This CDR3 is 14 amino acids long. Between the trimmed V and J ends, which lost 0 bases and 6 bases, there was a span of 12 bases. The V gene's germline CDR1 is SGHNT and CDR2 YENEEA. The CDR3 here is CASSLEASGAEQYV. DNA for the CDR3: TGTGCCAGCAGCTTAGAGGCTAGTGGGGCCGAGCAGTACGTC.

The V and J genes are TRBV27 and TRBJ1-2, with 7 bases identical to TRBD1. V dropped 3 bases and J dropped 2; count of bases not matched to a gene: 12. Germline V gene lookup returns CDR1 MNHEY and CDR2 SMNVEV (reference sequence). This CDR3 spans 17 amino acids. The CDR3 DNA reads TGTGCCAGCAGTTTTTGGGGATCCGACAGGGCCAACTATGGCTACACCTTC. Amino acid sequence: CASSFWGSDRANYGYTF.

The chain links TRBV7-9 to TRBJ1-2; no clear D gene. V lost 5 bases to trimming and J lost 7 bases, with 14 bases between them. Germline CDR1 SEHNR, CDR2 FQNEAQ (reference sequence). There are 13 residues in the CDR3. The CDR3 region has the DNA TGTGCCAGCAGCCCCCGGGATCCGCTTGGCTACACCTTC. This gives the protein CASSPRDPLGYTF. Supplemented by reference TRBV7-9 and TRBJ1-2, the full variable domain reads DTGVSQNPRHKITKRGQNVTFRCDPISEHNRLYWYRQTLGQGPEFLTYFQNEAQLEKSRLLSDRFSAERPKGSFSTLEIQRTEQGDSAMYLCASSPRDPLGYTFGSGTRLTVV.

The chain has TRBV7-8 and TRBJ1-5; D is perhaps TRBD1 (5 bases). The CDR3 runs 16 residues. V gave up 4 bases and J gave up 0 bases, with 13 bases separating them. Germline V gives CDR1 SGHVS, CDR2 FQNEAQ. Here the CDR3 reads CASSSLQAYSNQPQHF. CDR3 sequence (DNA): TGTGCCAGCAGCTCCCTACAGGCTTATAGCAATCAGCCCCAGCATTTT.

This clone has just a few counts. This chain connects TRBV3-1 (or the pseudogene TRBV3-2) to TRBJ1-2; D gene uncertain. V dropped 1 base and J dropped 2 bases, with 5 bases sitting between them. CDR3 length: 13 residues. Germline CDR1 reads LGHDT; CDR2 reads YNNKEL (reference sequence). The DNA of the CDR3 is TGTGCCAGCAGCCAAGTCAGGAACTATGGCTACACCTTC. This codes for CASSQVRNYGYTF.